Below are 7 T cell receptor beta chains sequenced from a single sample in a study of cytomegalovirus exposure and HLA in healthy donors. Clones were read by immunoSEQ multiplex PCR, and TCRdb kept only the in-frame ones, dropping some. The sample consists of 200,000 to 250,000 clones, 70% to 90% of them appearing once. The sample was PBMCs. The receptor source for this set is a woman younger than 30 in good health and CMV-seronegative.

The chain combines TRBV9 with TRBJ2-3, with TRBD1 identical over 7 bases. J was trimmed by 1 base and V by 2 bases; bases with no gene match: 1. The CDR3 sequence is 14 residues long. CDR1 is SGDLS, CDR2 YYNGEE, per germline. The CDR3 reads CASSVGTGTDTQYF. In DNA, the CDR3 is TGTGCCAGCAGCGTGGGGACAGGCACAGATACGCAGTATTTT.

The genes are TRBV28 and TRBJ2-7; 11 bases map to TRBD2. J was trimmed by 2 bases and V by 6 bases; bases with no gene match: 12. The CDR3 sequence is 17 residues long. The V gene's germline CDR1 is MDHEN and CDR2 SYDVKM. DNA for the CDR3: TGTGCCAGCAGAGACTTGACTGGACTAGCGGGCCCCTACGAGCAGTACTTC. This encodes CASRDLTGLAGPYEQYF.

The genes are TRBV5-6 and TRBJ2-5, with D perhaps matching TRBD1 (6 bases). This CDR3 comprises 13 residues. Germline V gene data show CDR1 as SGHDT and CDR2 as YYEEEE. V dropped 4 bases and J dropped 4 bases, with 11 bases sitting between them. CDR3 nucleotide sequence: TGTGCCAGCAGCAGGACAGCCCGAGAGACCCAGTACTTC. This sequence encodes CASSRTARETQYF.

The chain links TRBV6-6 to TRBJ1-1; D is unresolved. The CDR3 length is 14 residues. V lost 7 bases, J lost 0 bases, and 12 bases lay in between. Germline-derived CDR1 and CDR2 are MNHNY and SVGAGI (reference sequence). The CDR3, as DNA: TGTGCCAGCATGATGGGAGGGATGAACACTGAAGCTTTCTTT. Encoded protein: CASMMGGMNTEAFF.

The rearrangement joins TRBV27 to TRBJ1-1; the D gene is possibly TRBD1 (6 bases). The germline gives CDR1 MNHEY, CDR2 SMNVEV (reference sequence). Trimming took off 0 bases at V and 1 base at J, with 9 bases between the two ends. CDR3 length: 15 amino acids. In nucleotides, the CDR3 is TGTGCCAGCAGTTTATCCCCCAGGGGGAACACTGAAGCTTTCTTT. It is translated as CASSLSPRGNTEAFF.

This clone was seen more than once but under ten times. The chain has TRBV5-1 and TRBJ2-1, with 11 bases lining up with TRBD2. Germline V gives CDR1 SGHRS, CDR2 YFSETQ. This CDR3 has 17 amino acids. Germline trimming cut 7 bases from V and 7 bases from J; bases unmatched to any gene: 16. CDR3 coding DNA: TGCGCCAGCCAACGACTAGCGGGATCCTCGGGGGGTAATGAGCAGTTCTTC. Its translation is CASQRLAGSSGGNEQFF.

The V call is TRBV19, the J call TRBJ1-2, with D hard to call. CDR1 and CDR2 from the germline V gene are LNHDA and SQIVND (reference sequence). The CDR3 consists of 11 residues. Between the trimmed V and J ends, which lost 5 bases and 6 bases, there was a span of 7 bases. The CDR3 is CASSFGDGYTF. CDR3 bases: TGTGCCAGTAGTTTCGGGGATGGCTACACCTTC.